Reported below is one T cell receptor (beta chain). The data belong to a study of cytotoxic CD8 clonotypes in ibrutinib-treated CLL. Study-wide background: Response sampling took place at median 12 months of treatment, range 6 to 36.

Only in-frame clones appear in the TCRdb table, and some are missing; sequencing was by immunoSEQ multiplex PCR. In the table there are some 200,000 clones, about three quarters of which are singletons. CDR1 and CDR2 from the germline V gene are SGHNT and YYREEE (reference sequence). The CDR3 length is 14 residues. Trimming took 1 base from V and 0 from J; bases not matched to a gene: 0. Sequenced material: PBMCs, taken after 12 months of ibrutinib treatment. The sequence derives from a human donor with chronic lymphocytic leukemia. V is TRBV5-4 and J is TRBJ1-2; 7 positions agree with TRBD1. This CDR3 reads CASSLQGANYGYTF. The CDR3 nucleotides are TGTGCCAGCAGCTTGCAGGGGGCTAACTATGGCTACACCTTC.